The 10 T cell receptor beta chains listed next were all sequenced from one sample in a study of blood T cell repertoires in COVID-19. Sequencing used immunoSEQ multiplex PCR; TCRdb keeps in-frame clones, though not all of them. Among around 250,000 clones listed, around 86% were seen once. The sample was PBMCs or T cells enriched from blood (not recorded which). These receptors came from a man aged 18 to 30 who had recovered from COVID-19.

This chain links TRBV7-9 with TRBJ2-5; 8 bases align to TRBD1. The germline CDR1 and CDR2 sequences are SEHNR and FQNEAQ (reference sequence). Germline trimming cut 5 bases from V and 6 bases from J; bases unmatched to any gene: 11. The CDR3 has 15 amino acids. The CDR3 loop reads CASSQTGGTGKTQYF. The CDR3 nucleotides read TGTGCCAGCAGCCAAACAGGGGGTACCGGGAAGACCCAGTACTTC.

This chain links TRBV5-1 with TRBJ2-1; 13 bases are shared with TRBD2. After removal of 2 bases from V and 10 bases from J, the junction contained 12 bases not matched to a gene. CDR1 SGHRS and CDR2 YFSETQ come from the germline V gene. This CDR3 contains 17 residues. CDR3 loop: CASSLTSGGDFALEQFF. For the CDR3, the DNA is TGCGCCAGCAGCTTAACTAGCGGGGGGGATTTTGCGTTAGAGCAGTTCTTC.

V and J are TRBV18 and TRBJ2-7; 9 bases are shared with TRBD1. The CDR3 totals 14 residues. The ends lost 5 bases at V and 3 bases at J; junction bases unmatched: 5. Germline CDR1 and CDR2: KGHSH and LQKENI. The CDR3 protein is CASSLSDRGYEQYF. The CDR3, as DNA: TGTGCCAGCTCATTATCGGACAGGGGCTACGAGCAGTACTTC. Drawing the rest from reference TRBV18 and TRBJ2-7, the complete variable domain is NAGVMQNPRHLVRRRGQEARLRCSPMKGHSHVYWYRQLPEEGLKFMVYLQKENIIDESGMPKERFSAEFPKEGPSILRIQQVVRGDSAAYFCASSLSDRGYEQYFGPGTRLTVT.

J is TRBJ2-7 and V is TRBV10-3, with 9 nucleotides matching TRBD2. V was clipped by 7 bases and J by 6 bases; unmatched bases: 16. The CDR3 covers 16 residues. In germline, CDR1 is ENHRY, CDR2 SYGVKD. CDR3 loop: CAIILRGLAGVSEQYF. The CDR3 nucleotides read TGTGCCATCATCCTCAGGGGGTTAGCGGGAGTGAGCGAGCAGTACTTC.

This clone was detected once. The chain is built from TRBV18 and TRBJ2-4; D gene ambiguous. Trimming left V 2 bases short and J 0 bases short, with 8 bases between. This CDR3 contains 15 residues. Germline CDR1 and CDR2: KGHSH and LQKENI. DNA for the CDR3: TGTGCCAGCTCACCAGGCTCAATAGCCAAAAACATTCAGTACTTC. It is translated as CASSPGSIAKNIQYF. Supplemented by reference TRBV18 and TRBJ2-4, the full variable domain reads NAGVMQNPRHLVRRRGQEARLRCSPMKGHSHVYWYRQLPEEGLKFMVYLQKENIIDESGMPKERFSAEFPKEGPSILRIQQVVRGDSAAYFCASSPGSIAKNIQYFGAGTRLSVL.

The chain joins TRBV6-5 to TRBJ2-7; TRBD1 matches at 7 bases. Losses at the gene ends were 8 bases for V and 0 bases for J; bases not matched to a gene: 10. The germline V gene encodes CDR1 MNHEY and CDR2 SVGAGI. There are 15 residues in the CDR3. The CDR3: CASGGTGTASYEQYF. The CDR3 DNA reads as TGTGCCAGCGGAGGAACCGGGACAGCCTCCTACGAGCAGTACTTC.

The chain uses TRBV4-2 and TRBJ1-4, with TRBD1 identical over 10 bases. CDR1 LGHNA and CDR2 YNFKEQ come from the germline V gene. J gave up 5 bases and V 0 bases, and 3 bases lay outside the gene matches. This CDR3 is 16 amino acids long. This chain's CDR3 is CASSQDWGQGNEKLFF. For the CDR3, the DNA is TGTGCCAGCAGCCAAGATTGGGGACAGGGGAATGAAAAACTGTTTTTT.

The J gene is TRBJ1-1, the V gene TRBV25-1; 8 positions agree with TRBD1. In germline, CDR1 is MGHDK, CDR2 SYGVNS. V was pared by 4 bases and J by 6 bases, with 4 bases of the junction left unmatched. This CDR3 has 13 residues. In DNA form, the CDR3 reads TGTGCCAGCAGTGGGACAGGGAGGTCTGAAGCTTTCTTT. Its protein product is CASSGTGRSEAFF.

This clone came up a few times. The chain combines TRBV28 with TRBJ2-4, with a tentative D call TRBD2 (7 bases). The CDR3 is 15 amino acids. CDR1 is MDHEN and CDR2 is SYDVKM in the germline V gene. With 2 bases removed from V and 4 bases from J, the gap between germline ends came to 12 bases. The chain's CDR3 is CASSLGRGRKNIQYF. The CDR3 DNA is TGTGCCAGCAGTTTAGGGCGGGGGCGAAAAAACATTCAGTACTTC.

The V call is TRBV4-1, the J call TRBJ2-7, with D tentatively TRBD2 (6 bases). Between the trimmed V and J ends, which lost 1 base and 1 base, there was a span of 11 bases. CDR1 and CDR2 (germline): MGHRA, YSYEKL. CDR3 length: 15 amino acids. The CDR3 sequence is CASSQGTGGSYEQYF. CDR3 DNA: TGCGCCAGCAGCCAAGGGACTGGAGGGTCCTACGAGCAGTACTTC.